The 24 T cell receptor beta chains below all came from one sample that was sequenced in a study of T-cell reconstitution after alpha-beta-depleted transplantation in children. TCRbeta library preparation incorporated unique molecular identifiers. One entry per CDR3 protein results from TCRdb running MiXCR on the PCR reads. The sample records about 200,000 distinct CDR3 sequences, approximately 14% being singletons. The material sequenced was PBMCs from the stem cell graft donor, taken from the stem cell graft. These receptors all come from a human donor who donated a stem cell graft to a child with acute lymphoblastic leukemia.

The sample holds many counts of this clonotype. This chain connects TRBV10-3 to TRBJ2-1; D gene ambiguous. V dropped 2 bases and J dropped 7 bases, with 12 bases sitting between them. The CDR3 consists of 14 residues. CDR1 is ENHRY and CDR2 is SYGVKD in the germline V gene. CDR3 DNA: TGTGCCATCAGTGAGGTGTTAGCCGGGAATGAGCAGTTCTTC. Encoded protein: CAISEVLAGNEQFF.

This clonotype has ten or more counts. The V gene is TRBV14, the J gene TRBJ1-1, with D possibly TRBD1 on 5 matching bases. Looked up from germline, CDR1 is SGHDN and CDR2 is FVKESK. This CDR3 spans 15 amino acids. The V end was cut by 1 base, the J end by 5 bases, with 14 bases between. The CDR3 spells CASSQGWGLKTEAFF. CDR3 sequence (DNA): TGTGCCAGCAGCCAAGGGTGGGGACTCAAGACTGAAGCTTTCTTT.

As to this clonotype: One base away lies a much larger clone, so this may be a sequencing read error. The chain combines TRBV5-1 with TRBJ1-1; D remains ambiguous. Trimming stripped 4 bases from V and 1 base from J, with 11 bases between. Germline lookup yields CDR1 SGHRS and CDR2 YFSETQ. This CDR3 contains 14 residues. The CDR3 spells CASSAIPGNTEAFF. The CDR3 DNA reads TGCGCCAGCAGCGCCATCCCAGGGAACACTGAAGCTTTCTTT. Full variable domain (remainder filled in from reference TRBV5-1 and TRBJ1-1): KAGVTQTPRYLIKTRGQQVTLSCSPISGHRSVSWYQQTPGQGLQFLFEYFSETQRNKGNFPGRFSGRQFSNSRSEMNVSTLELGDSALYLCASSAIPGNTEAFFGQGTRLTVV.

This clonotype was counted only a few times. The chain carries TRBV20-1 and TRBJ1-1, with D hard to call. This CDR3 spans 13 amino acids. The germline V and J ends were trimmed by 1 base and 6 bases, with 12 bases remaining between them. CDR1 and CDR2 from the germline V gene are DFQATT and SNEGSKA (reference sequence). The CDR3 nucleotides read TGCAGTGCTAGAGTTTTGAGGTTCGCTGAAGCTTTCTTT. Translating gives CSARVLRFAEAFF.

This clonotype was seen many times. The chain has TRBV6-1 and TRBJ1-2; 8 nucleotides agree with TRBD1. V trimming: 1 base; J trimming: 7 bases; junction bases outside the gene matches: 2. The length of the CDR3 is 13 residues. Germline V CDR1 and CDR2: MNHNS, SASEGT. CDR3 region: CASSEDTGGGYTF. CDR3 nucleotide sequence: TGTGCCAGCAGTGAAGACACAGGGGGTGGCTACACCTTC.

This clonotype was counted at least ten times. The chain recombines TRBV12-3 or TRBV12-4 with TRBJ1-4, with D maybe TRBD1 (6 bases). Trimming removed 4 bases at V and 8 bases at J, with 14 bases between. The CDR3 consists of 14 residues. The CDR3 DNA sequence: TGTGCCAGCAGTTGGGGGGGCATAGGCGAAAAACTGTTTTTT. Translated, it gives CASSWGGIGEKLFF.

This clonotype was observed many times. The chain couples TRBV29-1 to TRBJ1-3; possibly TRBD1 for D (5 bases). CDR3 length equals 16 residues. Trimming left V 0 bases short and J 3 bases short, with 15 bases between. CDR1 is SQVTM, CDR2 ANQGSEA, per germline. CDR3 coding DNA: TGCAGCGTTGAAGATCCCCAACAGGCTATTGGAAACACCATATATTTT. It translates to CSVEDPQQAIGNTIYF. The variable domain in full, with the rest retrieved from reference TRBV29-1 and TRBJ1-3, is SAVISQKPSRDICQRGTSLTIQCQVDSQVTMMFWYRQQPGQSLTLIATANQGSEATYESGFVIDKFPISRPNLTFSTLTVSNMSPEDSSIYLCSVEDPQQAIGNTIYFGEGSWLTVV.

This chain uses TRBV5-5 with TRBJ2-1, with unresolved D. The V gene lost 0 bases and the J gene lost 0 bases, with 10 bases spanning the gap. This CDR3 region has 16 residues. CDR1 is SGHKS and CDR2 is YYEKEE in the germline V gene (reference sequence). The CDR3 sequence: CASSLGPTLSYNEQFF. Here the CDR3 DNA reads TGTGCCAGCAGCTTGGGGCCAACCCTCTCCTACAATGAGCAGTTCTTC.

There are many counts of this clonotype. The rearrangement joins TRBV20-1 to TRBJ1-4; D is uncertain. CDR3 length: 12 residues. V lost 0 bases and J 8 bases, leaving 7 bases between the germline ends. The V gene's germline CDR1 is DFQATT and CDR2 SNEGSKA (reference sequence). Here the CDR3 reads CSAREGGEKLFF. CDR3 nucleotides: TGCAGTGCTAGAGAGGGAGGAGAAAAACTGTTTTTT.

This clonotype was seen many times. V is TRBV30 and J is TRBJ2-1; maybe TRBD2 (6 bases). V was shortened by 1 base and J by 7 bases, with 17 bases between the two germline ends. Germline V gene lookup returns CDR1 GTSNPN and CDR2 SVGIG (reference sequence). CDR3 length: 15 residues. The CDR3 DNA follows: TGTGCCTGGAGTGAAGGGGCAGGGAGGATAAATGAGCAGTTCTTC. It encodes CAWSEGAGRINEQFF.

The chain combines TRBV5-5 with TRBJ2-7; D gene ambiguous. From germline, CDR1 is SGHKS and CDR2 YYEKEE (reference sequence). Trimming took off 0 bases at V and 6 bases at J, with 13 bases between the two ends. This CDR3 has 14 residues. Here the CDR3 reads CASSLGNIRSEQYF. The CDR3 nucleotides read TGTGCCAGCAGCTTGGGGAACATTAGGAGCGAGCAGTACTTC.

V is TRBV27 and J is TRBJ1-4, with 9 bases identical to TRBD1. With 7 bases clipped from V and 0 bases from J, the junction kept 6 bases outside the gene matches. The CDR3 contains 16 residues. Germline V gene lookup returns CDR1 MNHEY and CDR2 SMNVEV (reference sequence). The CDR3 nucleotides read TGTGCCAGCACCCACTGGACAGGGGCAACTAATGAAAAACTGTTTTTT. Translated, it gives CASTHWTGATNEKLFF. The whole variable domain, remainder taken from reference TRBV27 and TRBJ1-4, is EAQVTQNPRYLITVTGKKLTVTCSQNMNHEYMSWYRQDPGLGLRQIYYSMNVEVTDKGDVPEGYKVSRKEKRNFPLILESPSPNQTSLYFCASTHWTGATNEKLFFGSGTQLSVL.

In this sample, this clonotype turned up many times. J is TRBJ2-4 and V is TRBV5-1; tentative D call: TRBD1 (6 bases). V was cut by 5 bases and J by 5 bases, with 14 bases left in between. The CDR3 contains 14 residues. CDR1 is SGHRS and CDR2 is YFSETQ in the germline V gene. This chain's CDR3 is CASSQTGFQNIQYF. In DNA, the CDR3 is TGCGCCAGCAGTCAGACAGGATTTCAAAACATTCAGTACTTC.

This chain joins TRBV20-1 and TRBJ2-7, with 12 bases fitting TRBD2. The CDR3 is 19 amino acids. From germline, CDR1 is DFQATT and CDR2 SNEGSKA (reference sequence). With 0 bases clipped from V and 4 bases from J, the junction kept 16 bases outside the gene matches. CDR3 sequence reads: CSARDALEGGLAGSYEQYF. The CDR3 bases are TGCAGTGCTAGAGATGCGCTGGAGGGGGGACTAGCGGGTTCATACGAGCAGTACTTC.

This clonotype has a count of ten or more. The chain uses TRBV5-1 and TRBJ2-7, with 7 bases identical to TRBD1. V trimming: 4 bases; J trimming: 0 bases; junction bases outside the gene matches: 7. The CDR3 loop spans 15 amino acids. Looked up from germline, CDR1 is SGHRS and CDR2 is YFSETQ. CDR3 DNA: TGCGCCAGCAGCCGGGGTGGACAGGACTCCTACGAGCAGTACTTC. It specifies CASSRGGQDSYEQYF.

This clonotype was detected ten times or more. The rearrangement links TRBV5-5 to TRBJ2-3; no reliable D call. Trimming left V 0 bases short and J 6 bases short, with 5 bases between. The CDR3 sequence is 12 residues long. Germline V CDR1 and CDR2: SGHKS, YYEKEE (reference sequence). The CDR3 nucleotides read TGTGCCAGCAGCTTGGTTCCGGATACGCAGTATTTT. This sequence encodes CASSLVPDTQYF.

V usage is TRBV24-1 and J usage is TRBJ2-4, with 7 bases that match TRBD1. J was trimmed by 8 bases and V by 4 bases; bases with no gene match: 13. Looked up from germline, CDR1 is KGHDR and CDR2 is SFDVKD. This CDR3 comprises 16 residues. The chain's CDR3 is CATSDTNRQGRDIQYF. CDR3 nucleotide sequence: TGTGCCACCAGTGACACCAATCGACAGGGAAGGGACATTCAGTACTTC.

The J gene is TRBJ2-3, the V gene TRBV10-3; D gene ambiguous. The CDR3 is 12 residues long. Trimming removed 4 bases at V and 3 bases at J, with 5 bases between. Germline V gives CDR1 ENHRY, CDR2 SYGVKD. The CDR3 is CAISVNTDTQYF. The CDR3 nucleotides are TGTGCCATCAGTGTGAATACAGATACGCAGTATTTT.

The genes are TRBV20-1 and TRBJ1-2; no clear D. Deletions cut 6 bases from V and 7 bases from J, with 15 bases between. The CDR3 loop spans 12 amino acids. The germline V gene encodes CDR1 DFQATT and CDR2 SNEGSKA (reference sequence). In DNA form, the CDR3 reads TGCAGTGCCCCCCGAGGGCGCTCTGGCTACACCTTC. This codes for CSAPRGRSGYTF.

The gene calls are TRBV12-5 and TRBJ2-1, with TRBD2 matching over 10 bases. CDR1 and CDR2 (germline): LGHNT, FRNRAP. Trimming cost V 6 bases and J 4 bases; bases outside gene matches: 12. CDR3 size: 17 residues. The CDR3: CASGRTVAGGPYNEQFF. In DNA form, the CDR3 reads TGTGCTAGTGGGCGCACCGTAGCGGGAGGCCCTTACAATGAGCAGTTCTTC.

Of note for this clonotype: A read error is possible here, since a much larger clone lies one base away. The chain carries TRBV5-5 and TRBJ2-7, with D possibly matching TRBD2 (5 bases). The CDR3 has 14 amino acids. Per the germline V gene, CDR1 is SGHKS and CDR2 is YYEKEE (reference sequence). The DNA of the CDR3 is TGTGCCAGCAGCTTGGACGGGGTCGGTCACGACCAGTACTTC. It yields the protein CASSLDGVGHDQYF.

This clonotype came up many times. One end of the junction varies from germline; a read error may be responsible. The rearrangement uses TRBV5-1 and TRBJ2-4; 8 nucleotides match TRBD2. CDR3 length: 16 residues. Germline loops: CDR1 SGHRS, CDR2 YFSETQ. The CDR3 DNA sequence: TGTGCCAGCACCACCGATATAGCGGGACCCAAAAACATTCAGTACTTC. This codes for CASTTDIAGPKNIQYF.

This clonotype was seen ten or more times. The V call is TRBV5-1, the J call TRBJ2-1; D is possibly TRBD2 (5 bases). Germline CDR1 is SGHRS and CDR2 is YFSETQ. V was shortened by 4 bases and J by 0 bases, with 11 bases between the two germline ends. This CDR3 is 15 amino acids long. The CDR3 is CASSDLASSYNEQFF. The CDR3 coding sequence is TGCGCCAGCAGCGACTTAGCGAGCTCCTACAATGAGCAGTTCTTC.

This clonotype was picked up a small number of times. The chain couples TRBV20-1 to TRBJ1-1; D is ambiguous. CDR3 length: 11 amino acids. Germline CDR1 reads DFQATT; CDR2 reads SNEGSKA (reference sequence). V lost 5 bases and J lost 8, with 12 bases in between. The CDR3 DNA reads TGCAGTGCTCGTATTCCCTCAGAAGCTTTCTTT. Translated, it gives CSARIPSEAFF.